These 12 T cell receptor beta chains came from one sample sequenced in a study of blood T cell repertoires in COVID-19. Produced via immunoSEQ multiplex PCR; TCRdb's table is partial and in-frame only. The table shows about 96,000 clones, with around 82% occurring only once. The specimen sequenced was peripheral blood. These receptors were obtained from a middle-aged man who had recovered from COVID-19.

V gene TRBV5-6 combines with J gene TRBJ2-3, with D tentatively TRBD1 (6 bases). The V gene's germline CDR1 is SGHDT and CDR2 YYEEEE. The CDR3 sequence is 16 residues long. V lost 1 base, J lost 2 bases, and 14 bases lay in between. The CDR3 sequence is CASSLLGQGNTDTQYF. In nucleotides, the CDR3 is TGTGCCAGCAGCTTGCTAGGGCAGGGGAACACAGATACGCAGTATTTT.

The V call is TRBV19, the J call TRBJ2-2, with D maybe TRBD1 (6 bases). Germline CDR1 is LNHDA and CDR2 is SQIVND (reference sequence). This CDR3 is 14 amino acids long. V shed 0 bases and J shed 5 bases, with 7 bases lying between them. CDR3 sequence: CASSIDGTTGELFF. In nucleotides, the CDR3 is TGTGCCAGTAGTATAGATGGGACAACCGGGGAGCTGTTTTTT.

CDR3 in DNA: TGTGCCAGCAGCCCTCAAATACGGACACTCGGCTCTGAAGCTTTCTTT. It specifies CASSPQIRTLGSEAFF. This chain connects TRBV6-6 to TRBJ1-1, with D perhaps TRBD1 (5 bases). The CDR3 is 16 residues long. V shed 6 bases and J shed 6 bases, with 23 bases lying between them. The V gene's germline CDR1 is MNHNY and CDR2 SVGAGI (reference sequence).

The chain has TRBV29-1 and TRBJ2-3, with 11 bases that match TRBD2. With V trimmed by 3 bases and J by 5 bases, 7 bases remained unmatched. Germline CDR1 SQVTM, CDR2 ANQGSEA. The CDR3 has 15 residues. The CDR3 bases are TGCAGCGTTGAGAATAGCGGGGGGGTAGGAGATACGCAGTATTTT. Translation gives CSVENSGGVGDTQYF.

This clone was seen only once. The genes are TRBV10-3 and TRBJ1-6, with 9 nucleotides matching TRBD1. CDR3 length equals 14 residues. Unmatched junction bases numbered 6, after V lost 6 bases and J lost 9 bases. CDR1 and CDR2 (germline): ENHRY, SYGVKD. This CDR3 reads CAISLGQGGSPLHF. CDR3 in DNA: TGTGCCATCAGCCTGGGACAGGGTGGTTCACCCCTCCACTTT.

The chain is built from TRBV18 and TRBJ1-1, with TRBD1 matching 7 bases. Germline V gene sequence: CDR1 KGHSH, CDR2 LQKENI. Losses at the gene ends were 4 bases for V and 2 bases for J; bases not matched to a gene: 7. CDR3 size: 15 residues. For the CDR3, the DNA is TGTGCCAGCTCACAACGCGACAGGGTCAACACTGAAGCTTTCTTT. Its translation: CASSQRDRVNTEAFF. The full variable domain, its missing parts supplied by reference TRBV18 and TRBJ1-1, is NAGVMQNPRHLVRRRGQEARLRCSPMKGHSHVYWYRQLPEEGLKFMVYLQKENIIDESGMPKERFSAEFPKEGPSILRIQQVVRGDSAAYFCASSQRDRVNTEAFFGQGTRLTVV.

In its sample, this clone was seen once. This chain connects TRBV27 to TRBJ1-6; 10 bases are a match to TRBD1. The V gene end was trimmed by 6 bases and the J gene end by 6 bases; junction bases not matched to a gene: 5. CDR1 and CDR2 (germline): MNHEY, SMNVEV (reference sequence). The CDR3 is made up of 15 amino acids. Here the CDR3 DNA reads TGTGCCAGCAGCCAGACAGGGGGCGGTAATTCACCCCTCCACTTT. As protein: CASSQTGGGNSPLHF.

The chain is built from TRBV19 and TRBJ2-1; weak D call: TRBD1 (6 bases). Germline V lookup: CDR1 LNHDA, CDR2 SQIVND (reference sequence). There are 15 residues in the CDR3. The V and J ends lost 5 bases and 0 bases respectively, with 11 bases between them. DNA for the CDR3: TGTGCCAGTAGTCCAGGGGCTATCTCCTACAATGAGCAGTTCTTC. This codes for CASSPGAISYNEQFF. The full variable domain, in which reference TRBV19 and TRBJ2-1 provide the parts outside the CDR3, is DGGITQSPKYLFRKEGQNVTLSCEQNLNHDAMYWYRQDPGQGLRLIYYSQIVNDFQKGDIAEGYSVSREKKESFPLTVTSAQKNPTAFYLCASSPGAISYNEQFFGPGTRLTVL.

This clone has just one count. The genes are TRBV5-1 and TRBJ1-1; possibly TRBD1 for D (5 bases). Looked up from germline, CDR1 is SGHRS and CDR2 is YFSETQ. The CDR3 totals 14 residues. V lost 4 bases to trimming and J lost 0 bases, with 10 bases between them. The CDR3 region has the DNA TGCGCCAGCAGCGCAGGACAAATGAACACTGAAGCTTTCTTT. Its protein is CASSAGQMNTEAFF.

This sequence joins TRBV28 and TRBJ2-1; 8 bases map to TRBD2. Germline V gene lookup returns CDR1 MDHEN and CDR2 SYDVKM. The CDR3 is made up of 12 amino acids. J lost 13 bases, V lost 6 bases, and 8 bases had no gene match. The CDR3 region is CASRTSGYRQFF. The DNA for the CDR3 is TGTGCCAGCAGAACTAGCGGTTACCGTCAGTTCTTC.

CDR3 sequence: CASSLFQTDTQYF. For the CDR3, the DNA is TGTGCCAGCAGTTTATTCCAGACAGATACGCAGTATTTT. V usage is TRBV12-3 or TRBV12-4 and J usage is TRBJ2-3; no definite D call. The V end was cut by 2 bases, the J end by 3 bases, with 6 bases between. CDR3 length: 13 amino acids.

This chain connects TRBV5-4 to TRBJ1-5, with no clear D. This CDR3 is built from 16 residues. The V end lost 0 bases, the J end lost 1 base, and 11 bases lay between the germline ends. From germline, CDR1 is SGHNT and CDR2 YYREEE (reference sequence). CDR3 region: CASSLGQAGSNQPQHF. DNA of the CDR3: TGTGCCAGCAGCTTGGGGCAGGCGGGGAGCAATCAGCCCCAGCATTTT.